This TCR beta chain was documented in a study of control samples from healthy donors and cancer patients. Germline CDR1 MNHEY, CDR2 SVGAGI. The CDR3 spans 13 residues. Trimming stripped 4 bases from V and 2 bases from J, with 9 bases between. Assay: immunoSEQ multiplex PCR; the TCRdb copy retains only in-frame clones and omits some. The profile shows about 140,000 clones, approximately 91% of them singletons. The genes are TRBV6-5 and TRBJ2-7; D unclear. The sample consisted of blood. The sequence was collected from a man under 40 in good health. The CDR3 loop reads CASSSDGAYEQYF. The CDR3 DNA reads as TGTGCCAGCAGTTCCGACGGCGCCTACGAGCAGTACTTC.